A selection of T cell receptor beta chains follows, all from one sample in a study of Tregs in tolerant kidney transplant recipients. Method: immunoSEQ multiplex PCR; TCRdb's copy keeps in-frame clones and lacks some. Counted here are about 90,000 clones, 93% occurring once; the ten biggest clones make up under 2%. The source material was CD4+ T cells from blood (PBMCs), sampled 12 months after the transplant. The receptors shown here come from a human patient who received a combined kidney and bone marrow transplant. Some of the T cells may derive from the graft donor. Both conserved end residues are part of each CDR3. D genes are given only for firm matches. Only some rows state a clone size, as once, few, many or a class for expanded clones.

j_gene	abundance	v_gene	d_gene	CDR3nt	CDR3aa
TRBJ2-7	.	TRBV27	TRBD1	TGTGCCAGCAGCCGGGACAGTTCCCCGTCCTACGAGCAGTACTTC	CASSRDSSPSYEQYF
TRBJ1-6	once	TRBV6-5	.	TGTGCCAGCAGTTACTCTCGGGATGATAATTCACCCCTCCACTTT	CASSYSRDDNSPLHF
TRBJ1-3	.	TRBV19	.	TGTGCCAGTAGTATAGATCTGGAGGGGGGAAACACCATATATTTT	CASSIDLEGGNTIYF
TRBJ2-7	.	TRBV18	TRBD1	TGTGCCAGCTCACCAGACAGGGGAGTGTACGAGCAGTACTTC	CASSPDRGVYEQYF
TRBJ2-3	.	TRBV5-1	.	TGCGCCAGCAAGAGCGGGCTAGCCCCCTTTACAGATACGCAGTATTTT	CASKSGLAPFTDTQYF
TRBJ1-4	.	TRBV5-6	.	TGTGCCAGCAGCTTGGTTCCAGGGGAAAAACTGTTTTTT	CASSLVPGEKLFF
TRBJ1-1	.	TRBV30	TRBD1	TGTGCCTGGAGTGTGACCGACAGGGACACTGAAGCTTTCTTT	CAWSVTDRDTEAFF
TRBJ2-3	.	TRBV5-1	.	TGCGCCAGCAGCTTGGATATTAGTCCGGGCACAGATACGCAGTATTTT	CASSLDISPGTDTQYF
TRBJ2-3	.	TRBV27	TRBD2	TGTGCCAGCAGCCGGACTAGCGGGAGTGTTAATACGCAGTATTTT	CASSRTSGSVNTQYF
TRBJ2-3	.	TRBV5-1	TRBD2	TGCGCCAGCTTTGCGGGAGCCCTTCCCGATACGCAGTATTTT	CASFAGALPDTQYF
TRBJ1-6	.	TRBV7-8	.	TGTGCCAGCAGCTTAACCAGGGGCAGCGGGGCCCTCCACTTT	CASSLTRGSGALHF
TRBJ1-1	.	TRBV27	.	TGTGCCAGCAGTGTGAGCAGGGTCACTGAAGCTTTCTTT	CASSVSRVTEAFF
TRBJ2-1	.	TRBV15	TRBD2	TGTGCCACCAGCAGGGGCGGGGGGCCGAGCATCAATGAGCAGTTCTTC	CATSRGGGPSINEQFF
TRBJ2-1	.	TRBV7-8	TRBD2	TGTGCCAGCAGCCCCTCTAGCGGGGGGGCTAATGAGCAGTTCTTC	CASSPSSGGANEQFF
TRBJ2-4	.	TRBV6-6	.	TGTGCCAGCAGTTACTCTGCGGGAGCCAAAAACATTCAGTACTTC	CASSYSAGAKNIQYF
TRBJ2-3	.	TRBV7-3	TRBD2	TGTGCCAGCTCGATGCGGGGGGGGACTCGCACAGATACGCAGTATTTT	CASSMRGGTRTDTQYF
TRBJ2-7	.	TRBV7-8	TRBD1	TGTGCCAGCAGCTTAGTAGGGGGCGATTACGAGCAGTACTTC	CASSLVGGDYEQYF
TRBJ2-7	.	TRBV9	TRBD1	TGTGCCAGCAGCGAAGCCGGGACAGGCTACGAGCAGTACTTC	CASSEAGTGYEQYF
TRBJ2-2	.	TRBV7-8	TRBD2	TGTGCCAGCAGCTTCCGAACCGGGACTACGAACACCGGGGAGCTGTTTTTT	CASSFRTGTTNTGELFF
TRBJ2-3	once	TRBV7-6	TRBD2	TGTGCCAGCAGCCCCCCCTCTAGCGGTGATACGCAGTATTTT	CASSPPSSGDTQYF
TRBJ1-6	.	TRBV29-1	TRBD1	TGCAGCGTTGCCAGGGGGCGCGATTCACCCCTCCACTTT	CSVARGRDSPLHF
TRBJ2-1	.	TRBV12-5	TRBD1	TGTGCTAGTGGTTTGGGTGACAGGGGGCAGAACAATGAGCAGTTCTTC	CASGLGDRGQNNEQFF
TRBJ2-1	.	TRBV6-5	.	TGTGCCAGCACCAGAACCGTGAAGAGCGGGGAGCAGTTCTTC	CASTRTVKSGEQFF
TRBJ2-3	.	TRBV27	TRBD2	TGTGCCAGCAGTTTAATCGGGGGGGATACGCAGTATTTT	CASSLIGGDTQYF
TRBJ2-2	.	TRBV27	.	TGTGCCAGCAGTTCTCCTAGCATGTTAAACACCGGGGAGCTGTTTTTT	CASSSPSMLNTGELFF
TRBJ1-4	.	TRBV19	TRBD1	TGTGCCAGTAGTATAGGGGGACAGGTGAAACTGTTTTTT	CASSIGGQVKLFF